This T cell receptor beta chain was identified in a study of regulatory T cells in long-lasting Graves disease. Time point here: newly diagnosed GD, antithyroid drugs for less than 3 months. RNA isolated from PBMCs was used to make the TCR library. Relying on iRepertoire HTBI primers and Arm-PCR of CDR3 regions, the team built TCR beta libraries. Each CDR3 protein is one row after TCRdb ran MiXCR on the multiplex PCR reads. The data hold about 470,000 distinct CDR3 sequences, with around 16% observed a single time. CDR1 and CDR2 from the germline V gene are MDHEN and SYDVKM. V shed 0 bases, J shed 3 bases, and the junction held 13 bases outside the gene matches. The CDR3 totals 19 residues. Study-wide results and caveats: Persistent disease preferred TRBV28, TRBJ1-2 and TRBJ2-5; new disease, TRBV20-1 and TRBJ2-1.

Details on this clonotype: Antigen specificity is unknown.

This sample also belongs to another study, concerning T cells in Graves' hyperthyroidism and ophthalmopathy. That publication notes: TCR CDR3 underwent first-round RT-PCR with the HTBI primer set.

The material sequenced was peripheral blood mononuclear cells (PBMCs), taken at new diagnosis, from a patient treated with antithyroid drugs. The chain recombines TRBV28 with TRBJ2-3, with 9 bases aligning to TRBD2. The sequence was collected from a man aged 40-49 years with Graves disease. CDR3 sequence: CASSLWGKRSGSRTDTQYF. Written as DNA, the CDR3 is TGTGCCAGCAGTTTATGGGGGAAACGTAGCGGGAGTCGGACAGATACGCAGTATTTT.